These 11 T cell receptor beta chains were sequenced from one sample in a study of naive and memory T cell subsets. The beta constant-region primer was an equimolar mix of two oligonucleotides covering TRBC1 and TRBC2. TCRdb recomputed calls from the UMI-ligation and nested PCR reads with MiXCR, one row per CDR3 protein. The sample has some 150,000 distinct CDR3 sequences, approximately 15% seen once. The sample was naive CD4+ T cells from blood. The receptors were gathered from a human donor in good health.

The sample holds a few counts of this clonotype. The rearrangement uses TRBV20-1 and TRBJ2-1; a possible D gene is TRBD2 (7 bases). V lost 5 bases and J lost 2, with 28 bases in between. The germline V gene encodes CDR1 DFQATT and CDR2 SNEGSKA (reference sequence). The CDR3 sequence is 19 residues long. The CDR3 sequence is CSARNSGGGRGSAYNEQFF. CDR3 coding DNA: TGCAGTGCTCGCAATAGCGGCGGGGGAAGGGGGAGCGCCTACAATGAGCAGTTCTTC.

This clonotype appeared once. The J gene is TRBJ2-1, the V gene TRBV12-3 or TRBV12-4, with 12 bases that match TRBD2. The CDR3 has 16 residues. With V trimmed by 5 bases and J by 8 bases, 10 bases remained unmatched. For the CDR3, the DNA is TGTGCCAGCAGTCCCGGACTAGCGGGGCCTGCGGATGAGCAGTTCTTC. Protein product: CASSPGLAGPADEQFF.

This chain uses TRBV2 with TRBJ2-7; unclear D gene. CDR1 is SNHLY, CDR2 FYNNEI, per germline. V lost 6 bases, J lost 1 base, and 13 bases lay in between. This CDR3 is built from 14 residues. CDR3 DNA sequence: TGTGCCAGCAGGGGCAGATTTACATCCTACGAGCAGTACTTC. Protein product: CASRGRFTSYEQYF.

This CDR3 is CSVVKETDTQYF. CDR3 coding DNA: TGCAGCGTTGTAAAGGAGACAGATACGCAGTATTTT. The chain has TRBV29-1 and TRBJ2-3; unclear D gene. From germline, CDR1 is SQVTM and CDR2 ANQGSEA. Trimming pared 4 bases from V and 3 bases from J, leaving 8 bases between. This CDR3 spans 12 amino acids.

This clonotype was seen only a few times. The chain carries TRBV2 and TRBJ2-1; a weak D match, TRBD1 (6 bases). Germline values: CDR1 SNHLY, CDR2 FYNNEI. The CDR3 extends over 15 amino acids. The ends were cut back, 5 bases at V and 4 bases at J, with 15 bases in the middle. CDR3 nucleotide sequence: TGTGCCAGCAGTAAGGGGCAGGGGAGTTACAATGAGCAGTTCTTC. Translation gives CASSKGQGSYNEQFF.

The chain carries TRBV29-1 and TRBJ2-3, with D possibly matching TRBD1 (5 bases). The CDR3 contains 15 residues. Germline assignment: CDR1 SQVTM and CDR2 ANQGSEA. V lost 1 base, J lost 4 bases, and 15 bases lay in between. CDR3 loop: CSVEGKGVPPDTQYF. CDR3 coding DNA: TGCAGCGTTGAAGGTAAAGGGGTGCCCCCAGATACGCAGTATTTT.

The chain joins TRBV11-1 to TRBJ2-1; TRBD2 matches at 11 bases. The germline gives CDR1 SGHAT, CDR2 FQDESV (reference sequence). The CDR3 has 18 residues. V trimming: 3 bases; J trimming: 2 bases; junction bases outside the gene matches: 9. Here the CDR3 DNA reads TGTGCCAGCAGCTTCGGGCTAGCGGGAGGTCCGACCTACAATGAGCAGTTCTTC. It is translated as CASSFGLAGGPTYNEQFF.

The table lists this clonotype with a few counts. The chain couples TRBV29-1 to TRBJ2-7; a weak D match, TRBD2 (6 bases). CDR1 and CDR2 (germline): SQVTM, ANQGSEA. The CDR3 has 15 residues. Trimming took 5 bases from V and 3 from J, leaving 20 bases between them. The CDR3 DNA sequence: TGCAGCGTTTACAATCCGGGACTTACTAACTACGAGCAGTACTTC. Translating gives CSVYNPGLTNYEQYF.

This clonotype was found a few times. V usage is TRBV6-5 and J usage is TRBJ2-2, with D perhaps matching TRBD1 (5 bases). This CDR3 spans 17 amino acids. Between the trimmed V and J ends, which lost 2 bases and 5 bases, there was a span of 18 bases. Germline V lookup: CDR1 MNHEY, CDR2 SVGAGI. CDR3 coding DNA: TGTGCCAGCAGTTACAAAAGAACAGGCGCGTCAACCGGGGAGCTGTTTTTT. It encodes CASSYKRTGASTGELFF.

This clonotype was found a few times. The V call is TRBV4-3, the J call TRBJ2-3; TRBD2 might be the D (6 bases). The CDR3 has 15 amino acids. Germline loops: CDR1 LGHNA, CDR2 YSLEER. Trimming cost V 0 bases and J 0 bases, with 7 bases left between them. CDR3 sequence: CASSQEGTSTDTQYF. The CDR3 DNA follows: TGCGCCAGCAGCCAAGAGGGGACTAGCACAGATACGCAGTATTTT.

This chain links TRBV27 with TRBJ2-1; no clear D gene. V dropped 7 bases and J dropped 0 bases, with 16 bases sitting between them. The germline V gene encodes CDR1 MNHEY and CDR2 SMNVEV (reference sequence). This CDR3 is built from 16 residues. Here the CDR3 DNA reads TGTGCCAGCACCTCCGGTAGACCGAGCTCCTACAATGAGCAGTTCTTC. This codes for CASTSGRPSSYNEQFF.